These T cell receptor beta chains were read from a single sample in a study of blood T cell repertoires in COVID-19. Assay used: immunoSEQ multiplex PCR; TCRdb lists only in-frame clones, some missing. Of some 74,000 clones in the sample, roughly 87% were seen once. Sequences were obtained from peripheral blood. These receptors were taken from a man aged 50 or older with active COVID-19. CDR3s include the opening cysteine and the closing phenylalanine or tryptophan. A D gene is named only where the DNA matches it firmly. Size is omitted from some rows. Given values are once, few, many or a class for expanded clones.

cdr3_nt	cdr3_aa	clone_size	j_call	d_call	v_call
TGTGCCAGCAAGGGGGAAAAACTGTTTTTT	CASKGEKLFF	.	TRBJ1-4	.	TRBV27
TGTGCCAGCAGCTTAGGGGGGGACTACTACTACGAGCAGTACTTC	CASSLGGDYYYEQYF	.	TRBJ2-7	TRBD2	TRBV7-2
TGTGCCAGCAGCCAAGTTCCAGGGGGCTCACCCCTCCACTTT	CASSQVPGGSPLHF	.	TRBJ1-6	TRBD1	TRBV3-1/TRBV3-2
TGTGCCAGCAGCGTCGGGTCTAACTATGGCTACACCTTC	CASSVGSNYGYTF	.	TRBJ1-2	.	TRBV5-6
TGTGCCAGCAGCTTAGGGGGATGGACAGGGCTTGTTTCACCCCTCCACTTT	CASSLGGWTGLVSPLHF	.	TRBJ1-6	TRBD1	TRBV7-2
TGTGCCAGTAGTATAGGTTCGGGGGGCCGGCCAGATACGCAGTATTTT	CASSIGSGGRPDTQYF	.	TRBJ2-3	.	TRBV19
TGTGCCAGCAGCCTAGGGCCAGGGGAGACCCAGTACTTC	CASSLGPGETQYF	.	TRBJ2-5	.	TRBV5-5
TGTGCCAGCAGTTTAAGAAGACAGGACAATGAGCAGTTCTTC	CASSLRRQDNEQFF	.	TRBJ2-1	.	TRBV28
TGTGCCAGCAGCACCGGTCCCACGACAGGGGGTGGCTACGAGCAGTACTTC	CASSTGPTTGGGYEQYF	.	TRBJ2-7	TRBD1	TRBV9
TGTGCCAGCTTTCTCAGGCATAATTCACCCCTCCACTTT	CASFLRHNSPLHF	.	TRBJ1-6	.	TRBV6-5
TGTGCCAGCAGTGTCGAGGGTTTTGACGAGCAGTACTTC	CASSVEGFDEQYF	.	TRBJ2-7	.	TRBV2
TGCAGCGTTTATTCGGTAGACAGGATGGCCTATGGCTACACCTTC	CSVYSVDRMAYGYTF	.	TRBJ1-2	.	TRBV29-1
TGCGCCAGCAGCCAAGATGGGTCGGGTGTCTACGAGCAGTACTTC	CASSQDGSGVYEQYF	.	TRBJ2-7	.	TRBV4-3
TGTGCCAGCAGCCAAGTAGGAGATGGCTACACCTTC	CASSQVGDGYTF	few	TRBJ1-2	.	TRBV3-1/TRBV3-2
TGTGCCAGCAGCCACGGCGGGCTGTCCTACGAGCAGTACTTC	CASSHGGLSYEQYF	.	TRBJ2-7	.	TRBV28